The 13 T cell receptor beta chains given below trace back to one sample, sequenced in a study of blood T cell repertoires in COVID-19. Clones were read by immunoSEQ multiplex PCR, and TCRdb kept only the in-frame ones, dropping some. Of some 140,000 clones in the sample, around four fifths were seen once. Sequenced input: peripheral blood. The receptors derive from a man between 60 and 70 years old who had recovered from COVID-19.

V and J are TRBV24-1 and TRBJ1-5; possibly TRBD1 for D (6 bases). Germline CDR1 KGHDR, CDR2 SFDVKD. The CDR3 runs to 14 residues. V lost 8 bases to trimming and J lost 0 bases, with 10 bases between them. The CDR3 nucleotides read TGTGCCACCAACCCAGGGGATAGCAATCAGCCCCAGCATTTT. Its translation is CATNPGDSNQPQHF.

The rearrangement uses TRBV19 and TRBJ2-7; D may be TRBD1 (5 bases). CDR1 is LNHDA and CDR2 is SQIVND in the germline V gene (reference sequence). Between the trimmed V and J ends, which lost 5 bases and 3 bases, there was a span of 17 bases. The CDR3 contains 15 residues. Written as DNA, the CDR3 is TGTGCCAGTAGTGCGCAGGGTGACCCCTACTACGAGCAGTACTTC. Its translation: CASSAQGDPYYEQYF.

The chain joins TRBV7-2 to TRBJ1-5; 9 nucleotides match TRBD1. In germline, CDR1 is SGHTA, CDR2 FQGNSA. The CDR3 sequence is 15 residues long. After removal of 1 base from V and 3 bases from J, the junction contained 1 base not matched to a gene. The CDR3 nucleotides read TGTGCCAGCAGCTTAGGACAGGGGGTCAATCAGCCCCAGCATTTT. Encoded protein: CASSLGQGVNQPQHF.

V is TRBV28 and J is TRBJ1-3, with D possibly being TRBD1 (5 bases). The V and J ends lost 2 bases and 0 bases respectively, with 11 bases between them. Germline loops: CDR1 MDHEN, CDR2 SYDVKM. The length of the CDR3 is 16 residues. CDR3 DNA: TGTGCCAGCAGTTTAGGGGGGGGGAGCTCTGGAAACACCATATATTTT. Its protein is CASSLGGGSSGNTIYF.

The rearrangement links TRBV6-5 to TRBJ2-7, with 7 bases identical to TRBD2. CDR1 MNHEY and CDR2 SVGAGI come from the germline V gene. The CDR3 is 12 residues long. V shed 8 bases, J shed 6 bases, and the junction held 7 bases outside the gene matches. The chain's CDR3 is CASPGLVGEQYF. Here the CDR3 DNA reads TGTGCCAGCCCTGGACTAGTCGGCGAGCAGTACTTC.

The chain has TRBV2 and TRBJ2-6; D perhaps matches TRBD1 (6 bases). Looked up from germline, CDR1 is SNHLY and CDR2 is FYNNEI. The CDR3 has 14 amino acids. Trimming took 9 bases from V and 1 from J, leaving 10 bases between them. This CDR3 reads CARTTGSGANVLTF. The CDR3 region has the DNA TGTGCCAGGACTACAGGGTCTGGGGCCAACGTCCTGACTTTC.

This clone was found a few times. The chain employs TRBV29-1 and TRBJ1-1; D remains unclear. The ends were cut back, 2 bases at V and 0 bases at J, with 7 bases in the middle. The germline gives CDR1 SQVTM, CDR2 ANQGSEA. The CDR3 totals 13 residues. CDR3 amino acids: CSVEQNMNTEAFF. The CDR3 coding sequence is TGCAGCGTTGAACAGAACATGAACACTGAAGCTTTCTTT.

V and J are TRBV2 and TRBJ2-2, with 10 bases that match TRBD2. The germline V gene encodes CDR1 SNHLY and CDR2 FYNNEI. The CDR3 consists of 16 residues. J gave up 0 bases and V 5 bases, and 3 bases lay outside the gene matches. CDR3 coding DNA: TGTGCCAGCAGTCAGAGCGGGGGGGCGAACACCGGGGAGCTGTTTTTT. Its protein is CASSQSGGANTGELFF.

V usage is TRBV11-2 and J usage is TRBJ1-2; TRBD1 matches at 9 bases. The V and J ends lost 4 bases and 4 bases, in that order; junction bases with no gene match: 10. The CDR3 is 16 amino acids. Germline CDR1 reads SGHAT; CDR2 reads FQNNGV. Here the CDR3 reads CASSSQTGGQSYGYTF. For the CDR3, the DNA is TGTGCCAGCAGCTCGCAAACAGGGGGCCAGAGCTATGGCTACACCTTC. The full variable domain, with the rest looked up from reference TRBV11-2 and TRBJ1-2, is EAGVAQSPRYKIIEKRQSVAFWCNPISGHATLYWYQQILGQGPKLLIQFQNNGVVDDSQLPKDRFSAERLKGVDSTLKIQPAKLEDSAVYLCASSSQTGGQSYGYTFGSGTRLTVV.

This clone was counted only a few times. The genes are TRBV11-2 and TRBJ1-1, with D unclear. With 3 bases removed from V and 0 bases from J, the gap between germline ends came to 8 bases. The CDR3 spans 14 residues. Per the germline V gene, CDR1 is SGHAT and CDR2 is FQNNGV. Here the CDR3 DNA reads TGTGCCAGCAGCTTGACAAGGATGAACACTGAAGCTTTCTTT. It is translated as CASSLTRMNTEAFF.

This clone has a handful of counts. The rearrangement links TRBV11-2 to TRBJ1-4, with a possible D match to TRBD1 (6 bases). This CDR3 is 15 amino acids long. V lost 5 bases, J lost 5 bases, and 15 bases lay in between. Germline-derived CDR1 and CDR2 are SGHAT and FQNNGV. The CDR3 DNA follows: TGTGCCAGCAGCCCGCAGGGGAGGGAGAATGAAAAACTGTTTTTT. It specifies CASSPQGRENEKLFF.

The genes are TRBV24-1 and TRBJ2-1; 7 bases agree with TRBD2. The junction had 6 bases not matched to a gene; V was cut back by 3 bases and J by 2 bases. The germline V gene encodes CDR1 KGHDR and CDR2 SFDVKD. The CDR3 runs 16 residues. In DNA, the CDR3 is TGTGCCACCAGTGATGCGAGCGGGGTGGCCTACAATGAGCAGTTCTTC. Protein product: CATSDASGVAYNEQFF.

The J gene is TRBJ2-3, the V gene TRBV9; D is possibly TRBD2 (6 bases). Trimming pared 4 bases from V and 5 bases from J, leaving 11 bases between. This CDR3 comprises 13 residues. Germline V gene data show CDR1 as SGDLS and CDR2 as YYNGEE. The CDR3 nucleotides read TGTGCCAGCAGCAATGCGGGATTAGATACGCAGTATTTT. Protein product: CASSNAGLDTQYF. Supplemented by reference TRBV9 and TRBJ2-3, the full variable domain reads DSGVTQTPKHLITATGQRVTLRCSPRSGDLSVYWYQQSLDQGLQFLIQYYNGEERAKGNILERFSAQQFPDLHSELNLSSLELGDSALYFCASSNAGLDTQYFGPGTRLTVL.